The clone carrying this T cell receptor (delta chain) was counted once. Its target is not known. The data were taken from a study of Vδ1+ human thymocytes. Study-level findings and limits: Despite high sort purity, roughly a fifth of thymic T cell receptor delta sequences were Vdelta2. The authors advised highly purified populations and single-cell validation. Thymic TRG and TRD repertoires appeared highly polyclonal. TRG sequences recurred across donors, whereas TRD sequences stayed essentially private.

Sequences come from RNA converted to cDNA by reverse transcription. Pooled V-gene forward primers with one constant-region reverse primer generated the CDR3 amplicons by multiplex PCR. TCRdb called clones anew from the multiplex PCR reads with CATT. The data contain some 27,000 delta-chain clones, approximately 7% of them singletons. The sorted cells were CD3+ Vdelta1+ Vdelta2- thymocytes from alphabeta-depleted thymus. The CDR3 runs 20 residues. Trimming removed 2 bases from V and 1 base from J; junction bases left unmatched: 15. Germline CDR1 and CDR2: TSWWSYY and QGS. The TCR sequence derives from a girl less than two years old who had congenital heart surgery. The J gene is TRDJ1, the V gene TRDV1, with 11 positions matching TRDD3. TCRdb gives no J gene; it was assigned here by matching the DNA to germline. Material: Vdelta1+ gamma-delta thymocytes from the thymus. Subset specified: FACS-sorted CD3+ TCRalphabeta- TCRVdelta1+ TCRVdelta2- thymocytes. In nucleotides, the CDR3 is TGTGCTCTTGGGGAAACCCTCTACTGGGGGATAAGGGAGGGCACCGATAAACTCATCTTT. The encoded protein is CALGETLYWGIREGTDKLIF.